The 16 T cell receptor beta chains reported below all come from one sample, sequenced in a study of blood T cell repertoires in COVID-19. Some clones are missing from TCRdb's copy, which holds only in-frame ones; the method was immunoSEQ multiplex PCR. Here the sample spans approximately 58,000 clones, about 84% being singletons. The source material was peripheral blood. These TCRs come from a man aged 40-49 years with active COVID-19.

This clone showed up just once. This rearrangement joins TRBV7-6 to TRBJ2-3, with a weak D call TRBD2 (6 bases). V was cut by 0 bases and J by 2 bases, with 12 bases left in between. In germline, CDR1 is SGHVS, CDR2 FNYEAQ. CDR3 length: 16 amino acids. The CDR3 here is CASSLAAGYSTDTQYF. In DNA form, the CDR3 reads TGTGCCAGCAGCTTAGCGGCGGGATATTCCACAGATACGCAGTATTTT.

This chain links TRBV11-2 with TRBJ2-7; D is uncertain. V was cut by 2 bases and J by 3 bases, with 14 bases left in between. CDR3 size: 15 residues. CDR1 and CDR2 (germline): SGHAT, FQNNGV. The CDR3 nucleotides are TGTGCCAGCAGCTTAACGACTGGTCCCTTCTACGAGCAGTACTTC. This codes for CASSLTTGPFYEQYF.

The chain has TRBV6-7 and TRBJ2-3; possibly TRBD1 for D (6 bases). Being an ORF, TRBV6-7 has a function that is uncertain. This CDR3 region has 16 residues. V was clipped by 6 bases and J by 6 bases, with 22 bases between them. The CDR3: CASSQSQGPSPDTQYF. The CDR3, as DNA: TGTGCCAGCAGCCAATCACAGGGACCCAGTCCGGATACGCAGTATTTT.

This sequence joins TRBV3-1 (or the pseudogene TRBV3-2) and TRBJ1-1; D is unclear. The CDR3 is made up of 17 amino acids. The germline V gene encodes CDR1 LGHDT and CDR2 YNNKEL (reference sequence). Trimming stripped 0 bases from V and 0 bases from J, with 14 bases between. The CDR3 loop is CASSQDLSALLNTEAFF. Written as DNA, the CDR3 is TGTGCCAGCAGCCAAGATCTATCAGCGCTTCTGAACACTGAAGCTTTCTTT.

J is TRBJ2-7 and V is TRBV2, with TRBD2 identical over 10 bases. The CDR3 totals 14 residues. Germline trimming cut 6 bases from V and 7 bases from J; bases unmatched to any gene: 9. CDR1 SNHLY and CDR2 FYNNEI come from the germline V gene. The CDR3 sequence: CASSLLAGVNEQYF. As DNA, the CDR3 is TGTGCCAGCAGCCTTCTAGCGGGAGTAAATGAGCAGTACTTC.

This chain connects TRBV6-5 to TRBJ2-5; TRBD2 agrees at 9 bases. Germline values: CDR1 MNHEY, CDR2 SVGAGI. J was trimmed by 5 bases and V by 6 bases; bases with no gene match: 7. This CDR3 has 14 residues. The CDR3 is CASRDSGSTETQYF. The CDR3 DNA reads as TGTGCCAGCAGGGATAGCGGGAGCACGGAGACCCAGTACTTC.

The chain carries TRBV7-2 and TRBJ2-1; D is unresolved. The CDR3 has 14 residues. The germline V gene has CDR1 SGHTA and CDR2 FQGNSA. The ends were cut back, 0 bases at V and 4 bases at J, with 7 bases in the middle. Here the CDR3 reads CASSLASDYNEQFF. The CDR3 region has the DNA TGTGCCAGCAGCTTAGCGTCAGATTACAATGAGCAGTTCTTC.

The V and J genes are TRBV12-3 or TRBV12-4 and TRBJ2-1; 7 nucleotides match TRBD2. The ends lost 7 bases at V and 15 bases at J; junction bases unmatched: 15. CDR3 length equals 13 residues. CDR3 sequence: CASTSPERERSFF. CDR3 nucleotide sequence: TGTGCCAGCACCTCCCCCGAGCGGGAACGGTCGTTCTTC.

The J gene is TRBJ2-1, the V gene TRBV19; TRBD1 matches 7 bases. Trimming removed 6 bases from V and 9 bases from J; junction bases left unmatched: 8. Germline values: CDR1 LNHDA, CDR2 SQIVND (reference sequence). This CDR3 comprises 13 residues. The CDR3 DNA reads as TGTGCCAGTAGCCCGGACAGGCTAAGTGAGCAGTTCTTC. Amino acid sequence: CASSPDRLSEQFF.

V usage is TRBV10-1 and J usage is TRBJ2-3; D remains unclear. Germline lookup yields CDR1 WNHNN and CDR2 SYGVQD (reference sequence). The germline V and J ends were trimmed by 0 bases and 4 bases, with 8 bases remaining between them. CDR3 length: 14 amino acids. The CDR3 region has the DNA TGCGCCAGCAGTGAGTCTATGTCTTCAGATACGCAGTATTTT. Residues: CASSESMSSDTQYF.

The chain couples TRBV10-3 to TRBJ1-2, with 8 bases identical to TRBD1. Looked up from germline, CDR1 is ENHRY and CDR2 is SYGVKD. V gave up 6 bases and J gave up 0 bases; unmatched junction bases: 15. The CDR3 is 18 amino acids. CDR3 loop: CAIRTLAQGERANYGYTF. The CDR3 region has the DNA TGTGCCATCAGAACCCTTGCACAGGGGGAACGAGCTAACTATGGCTACACCTTC.

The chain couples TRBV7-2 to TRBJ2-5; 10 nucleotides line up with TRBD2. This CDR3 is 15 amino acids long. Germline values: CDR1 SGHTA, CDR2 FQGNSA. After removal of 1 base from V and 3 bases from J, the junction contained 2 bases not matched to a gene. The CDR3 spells CASSLDGTSEETQYF. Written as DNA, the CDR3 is TGTGCCAGCAGCTTAGACGGGACTAGCGAAGAGACCCAGTACTTC.

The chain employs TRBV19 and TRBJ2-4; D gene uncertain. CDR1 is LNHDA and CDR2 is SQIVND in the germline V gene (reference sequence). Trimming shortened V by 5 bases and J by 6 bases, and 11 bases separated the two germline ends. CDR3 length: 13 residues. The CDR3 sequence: CASSPPQSNIQYF. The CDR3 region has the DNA TGTGCCAGTAGTCCCCCGCAGTCAAACATTCAGTACTTC.

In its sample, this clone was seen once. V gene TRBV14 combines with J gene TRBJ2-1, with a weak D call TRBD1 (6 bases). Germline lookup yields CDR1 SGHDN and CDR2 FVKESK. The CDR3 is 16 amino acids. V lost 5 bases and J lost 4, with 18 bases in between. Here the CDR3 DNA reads TGTGCCAGCAGCAAAAAATTGGACAGTAGATACAATGAGCAGTTCTTC. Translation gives CASSKKLDSRYNEQFF.

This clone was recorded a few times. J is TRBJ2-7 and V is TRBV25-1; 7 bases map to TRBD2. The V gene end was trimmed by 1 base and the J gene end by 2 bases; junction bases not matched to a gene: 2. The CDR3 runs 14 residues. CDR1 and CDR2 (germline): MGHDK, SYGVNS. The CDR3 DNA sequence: TGTGCCAGCAGTGAATGGGAGGGGACCTACGAGCAGTACTTC. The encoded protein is CASSEWEGTYEQYF.

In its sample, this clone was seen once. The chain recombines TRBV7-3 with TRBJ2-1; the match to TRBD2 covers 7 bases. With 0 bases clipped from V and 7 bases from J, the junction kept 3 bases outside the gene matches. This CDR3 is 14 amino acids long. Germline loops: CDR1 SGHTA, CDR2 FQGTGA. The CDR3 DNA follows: TGTGCCAGCAGCTTAACGCGGGAGAGGAATGAGCAGTTCTTC. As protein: CASSLTRERNEQFF.